This T cell receptor (beta chain) was sequenced during a study of blood T cell repertoires in COVID-19. Study-wide background: Donors in the United States, Italy and Spain gave samples during acute or convalescent COVID-19. T cells, B-cell-depleted T cells, or PBMCs supplied cDNA or gDNA.

The CDR3 spans 14 residues. Trimming took off 3 bases at V and 6 bases at J, with 18 bases between the two ends. Germline V gene data show CDR1 as DFQATT and CDR2 as SNEGSKA (reference sequence). In the study's own analysis: It was from reference gene primer amplification that nucleated cell counts were estimated. Assay: immunoSEQ multiplex PCR; the TCRdb copy retains only in-frame clones and omits some. The V and J calls and clone size are taken from that table; D and trimming were inferred from the DNA. The sample yields about 120,000 clones, approximately 81% seen once. The clonotype was recovered from a man in his 60s with acute or convalescent COVID-19. Sequenced input: peripheral blood. J is TRBJ2-7 and V is TRBV20-1; tentative D call: TRBD1 (5 bases). The CDR3 bases are TGCAGTGCTAGTTCCACTACAGGAGTTTCCGAGCAGTACTTC. This codes for CSASSTTGVSEQYF.